This T cell receptor (beta chain) was sequenced for a study of spatial heterogeneity in lung cancer (dated by TCRdb to between 2018 and 2021). For the wider study: Beta-chain transcripts were consistently detected in greater numbers than alpha-chain transcripts, which likely reflects a higher abundance of beta-chain transcripts. The study quantitatively compared TCR alpha and beta repertoires across multiple tumor regions, matched nontumor lung and blood in non-small cell lung cancer. In the raw uncorrected reads, each unique combination of TCR and UMI appeared more than ten times on average. Nonsynonymous mutation counts, determined by whole-exome sequencing of tumor tissue, were related to TCR repertoire features. Both alpha and beta chains were TCR-sequenced in 200 to 250 tumor regions, around 65 matched nontumor lung samples and roughly 50 PBMC samples obtained at surgery. Beyond this particular receptor, the publication reports: Confirming at a functional level the hypothesis that regional TCRs recognize regional mutations was considered to require additional single-cell paired TCR alpha and beta sequencing.

What this sample's time point label stands for: sample taken at primary tumor resection. Samples were obtained from about 75 patients with early-stage, untreated non-small cell lung cancer from the lung TRACERx cohort. TCR sequencing used whole RNA extracted from tumor and nontumor lung tissue, or from cryopreserved PBMC samples, without cell sorting. Only patients for whom sufficient RNA was available from at least two tumor regions were selected for TCR sequencing. Before selection, tumor and adjacent nontumor lung specimens were reviewed by a lung pathologist. Ten or more counts support this clonotype. Its antigen is unknown. Base quality data are lacking; no much larger clone is found one base away. The library was prepared using 5' RACE. Reads for this sample came from a NextSeq 500. In the TCR library protocol, a unique molecular identifier was attached to each TCR cDNA molecule so that PCR and sequencing errors could be corrected. The authors' analysis ran thus. TCR identification, UMI-based error correction and CDR3 extraction were performed with Decombinator tools. Expanded TCRs were defined as those above a frequency of 2 per 1,000, corresponding to the top 1% of the tumor frequency distribution. Renyi diversity was calculated using the R vegan package after each repertoire was subsampled 100 times to 5,000 TCRs. To build CDR3 similarity networks, amino acid triplet string-kernel similarity was used, and CDR3s were connected when their pairwise similarity was above 0.82. TCRdb trimmed public reads at Q25 via fastp, called clones via MiXCR and kept in-frame beta chains. Rows are unified per CDR3 protein, each entry keeping the most common DNA and genes. Here the V and J calls rest on TCRdb's processing, not on the authors' analysis. This sample is represented by roughly 38,000 distinct CDR3 sequences; under 4% of them were singletons. Jointly, the top ten make up approximately 35% of the sample.

The germline V gene (reference sequence) yields MNHEY for CDR1 and SMNVEV for CDR2. Counted from cysteine to phenylalanine, this CDR3 has 18 amino acids. Only CDR3 DNA remains: 54 bases, in frame from the first base. V lost 3 bases and J lost 0 bases, and the count of bases not matched to a germline gene is 8. The source was normal lung tissue next to the tumor, collected at surgery. The V gene is TRBV27 and the J gene is TRBJ2-7; 13 bases in the middle match TRBD2. The source is a male donor with early-stage non-small cell lung cancer. CDR3 region: CASSLRLAGGASSYEQYF. The nucleotides are TGTGCCAGCAGTTTGAGACTAGCGGGAGGTGCTAGCTCCTACGAGCAGTACTTC.